This passage covers 20 T cell receptor beta chains from one sample sequenced in a study of blood T cell repertoires in COVID-19. Measured with immunoSEQ multiplex PCR; TCRdb has only the in-frame clones, and not every one. Among about 60,000 clones listed, around 80% were seen once. Sequenced input: peripheral blood. Source of these receptors: a man between 60 and 75 years old with acute or convalescent COVID-19.

The J gene is TRBJ2-6, the V gene TRBV19, with D unclear. This CDR3 is built from 16 residues. The germline V gene encodes CDR1 LNHDA and CDR2 SQIVND (reference sequence). Trimming took 4 bases from V and 0 from J, leaving 10 bases between them. The chain's CDR3 is CASSKRRSSGANVLTF. Here the CDR3 DNA reads TGTGCCAGTAGTAAGCGAAGGAGCTCTGGGGCCAACGTCCTGACTTTC.

There are a few counts of this clone. This chain joins TRBV10-3 and TRBJ2-7; TRBD2 matches 8 bases. V dropped 8 bases and J dropped 1; count of bases not matched to a gene: 10. This CDR3 comprises 15 residues. Germline V lookup: CDR1 ENHRY, CDR2 SYGVKD. The CDR3 nucleotides are TGTGCCATCGGTAGCCCGGGACTAGGTTCCTACGAGCAGTACTTC. Residues: CAIGSPGLGSYEQYF.

The rearrangement uses TRBV27 and TRBJ1-1, with TRBD1 as a possible D gene (5 bases). Trimming stripped 8 bases from V and 4 bases from J, with 17 bases between. Germline values: CDR1 MNHEY, CDR2 SMNVEV (reference sequence). The CDR3 loop spans 14 amino acids. The CDR3 nucleotides read TGTGCCAGCGGGACCAGGGCGCGGGGCACTGAAGCTTTCTTT. Encoded protein: CASGTRARGTEAFF.

The chain links TRBV19 to TRBJ1-4, with 7 bases aligning to TRBD1. V lost 2 bases and J lost 3; bases outside the gene matches: 3. This CDR3 comprises 15 residues. Germline loops: CDR1 LNHDA, CDR2 SQIVND (reference sequence). CDR3 nucleotides: TGTGCCAGTAGTATACTGGGACAGCCTAATGAAAAACTGTTTTTT. Amino acid sequence: CASSILGQPNEKLFF.

This clone was detected only once. The rearrangement uses TRBV4-1 and TRBJ2-5, with 8 bases matching TRBD2. The trim removed 0 bases at V and 5 bases at J, leaving 8 bases unmatched. There are 16 residues in the CDR3. From germline, CDR1 is MGHRA and CDR2 YSYEKL. The CDR3 loop reads CASSQDSSGGRETQYF. The CDR3 coding sequence is TGCGCCAGCAGCCAAGATTCGTCGGGGGGGAGGGAGACCCAGTACTTC.

The V and J genes are TRBV5-1 and TRBJ2-5; 8 positions match TRBD1. This CDR3 has 16 amino acids. Per the germline V gene, CDR1 is SGHRS and CDR2 is YFSETQ. The V and J ends lost 0 bases and 5 bases, in that order; junction bases with no gene match: 9. The CDR3 reads CASSLARTGFGETQYF. The CDR3 DNA reads as TGCGCCAGCAGCTTGGCCAGGACAGGGTTTGGGGAGACCCAGTACTTC.

The rearrangement uses TRBV18 and TRBJ1-5; TRBD1 matches 9 bases. V gave up 2 bases and J gave up 0 bases; unmatched junction bases: 2. The germline V gene has CDR1 KGHSH and CDR2 LQKENI. This CDR3 spans 16 amino acids. CDR3 protein: CASSPSQGASNQPQHF. CDR3 DNA sequence: TGTGCCAGCTCACCATCACAGGGGGCTAGCAATCAGCCCCAGCATTTT.

CDR3 in amino acids: CASSWTGLAFF. In DNA form, the CDR3 reads TGTGCCAGCAGCTGGACAGGGCTCGCTTTCTTT. The V and J genes are TRBV6-5 and TRBJ1-1; 8 nucleotides match TRBD1. V trimming: 6 bases; J trimming: 11 bases; junction bases outside the gene matches: 5. There are 11 residues in the CDR3. Germline V gene sequence: CDR1 MNHEY, CDR2 SVGAGI.

The rearrangement links TRBV14 to TRBJ2-7; 11 nucleotides agree with TRBD2. This CDR3 region has 15 residues. Germline V gene data show CDR1 as SGHDN and CDR2 as FVKESK. V lost 6 bases to trimming and J lost 4 bases; unmatched junction nucleotides: 8. CDR3 in DNA: TGTGCCAGCAGTCCCCTACTAGCGGGGGTTTACGAGCAGTACTTC. Translating gives CASSPLLAGVYEQYF.

The gene calls are TRBV29-1 and TRBJ2-5, with D perhaps TRBD2 (6 bases). This CDR3 spans 14 amino acids. The germline V gene has CDR1 SQVTM and CDR2 ANQGSEA. The ends were cut back, 0 bases at V and 5 bases at J, with 13 bases in the middle. CDR3 residues: CSVEDRGARETQYF. DNA for the CDR3: TGCAGCGTTGAAGATCGCGGGGCTCGGGAGACCCAGTACTTC.

This clone qualifies as medium-sized (0.01 to 0.1%). Other nucleotide sequences in the sample specify the same CDR3. The chain joins TRBV5-1 to TRBJ1-4; 8 bases fit TRBD1. Germline lookup yields CDR1 SGHRS and CDR2 YFSETQ. V shed 0 bases, J shed 8 bases, and the junction held 3 bases outside the gene matches. The CDR3 is made up of 14 amino acids. The CDR3 reads CASSLGQGREKLFF. As DNA, the CDR3 is TGCGCCAGCAGCTTGGGACAGGGGAGGGAAAAACTGTTTTTT. The complete variable domain, with remaining parts taken from reference TRBV5-1 and TRBJ1-4, reads KAGVTQTPRYLIKTRGQQVTLSCSPISGHRSVSWYQQTPGQGLQFLFEYFSETQRNKGNFPGRFSGRQFSNSRSEMNVSTLELGDSALYLCASSLGQGREKLFFGSGTQLSVL.

The chain has TRBV10-3 and TRBJ2-7; D remains ambiguous. The CDR3 has 13 amino acids. The germline CDR1 and CDR2 sequences are ENHRY and SYGVKD. Deletions cut 4 bases from V and 3 bases from J, with 10 bases between. Here the CDR3 reads CAISGEVVYEQYF. CDR3 coding DNA: TGTGCCATCAGTGGAGAGGTGGTCTACGAGCAGTACTTC.

The chain recombines TRBV5-1 with TRBJ1-1; 9 bases align to TRBD1. J lost 1 base, V lost 3 bases, and 1 base had no gene match. The germline CDR1 and CDR2 sequences are SGHRS and YFSETQ. The CDR3 consists of 14 residues. The CDR3 DNA follows: TGCGCCAGCAGCTCGGACAGGGGGAACACTGAAGCTTTCTTT. This translates into CASSSDRGNTEAFF. The entire variable domain, with the rest obtained from reference TRBV5-1 and TRBJ1-1, is as follows: KAGVTQTPRYLIKTRGQQVTLSCSPISGHRSVSWYQQTPGQGLQFLFEYFSETQRNKGNFPGRFSGRQFSNSRSEMNVSTLELGDSALYLCASSSDRGNTEAFFGQGTRLTVV.

The chain combines TRBV6-2 or TRBV6-3 with TRBJ2-7, with unresolved D. Germline CDR1 and CDR2: MNHEY and SVGEGT. The CDR3 covers 15 residues. The V end was cut by 0 bases, the J end by 0 bases, with 9 bases between. CDR3 sequence (DNA): TGTGCCAGCAGTTACTCGGTCACTGGCTCCTACGAGCAGTACTTC. Translating gives CASSYSVTGSYEQYF.

J is TRBJ1-2 and V is TRBV15; D is possibly TRBD1 (5 bases). The V end was cut by 5 bases, the J end by 5 bases, with 18 bases between. Germline V gene sequence: CDR1 LNHNV, CDR2 YYDKDF (reference sequence). This CDR3 is 15 amino acids long. In DNA form, the CDR3 reads TGTGCCACCAGCGTTCGCAGGGAGGCCCTATATGGCTACACCTTC. It is translated as CATSVRREALYGYTF.

This clone appeared once. This chain joins TRBV6-2 or TRBV6-3 and TRBJ2-3; D remains ambiguous. The CDR3 covers 14 residues. Trimming took off 5 bases at V and 11 bases at J, with 20 bases between the two ends. Germline V gives CDR1 MNHEY, CDR2 SVGEGT. CDR3 nucleotide sequence: TGTGCCAGCAGTGCTGTTTTATCCCCGCCCGGGCAGTATTTT. As protein: CASSAVLSPPGQYF.

This clone was counted a single time. The rearrangement links TRBV5-4 to TRBJ2-3; 16 positions agree with TRBD2. Trimming at V came to 4 bases and at J to 1 base, leaving 9 bases not matched to a gene. Germline loops: CDR1 SGHNT, CDR2 YYREEE (reference sequence). The CDR3 runs to 19 residues. The CDR3 loop reads CASSPGTSGGARGTDTQYF. Written as DNA, the CDR3 is TGTGCCAGCAGCCCCGGGACTAGCGGGGGGGCCCGTGGCACAGATACGCAGTATTTT.

The J gene is TRBJ1-1, the V gene TRBV11-1; D unresolved. V lost 1 base and J lost 2, with 5 bases in between. The germline V gene has CDR1 SGHAT and CDR2 FQDESV (reference sequence). There are 13 residues in the CDR3. The CDR3 reads CASSLGGNTEAFF. CDR3 nucleotides: TGTGCCAGCAGCTTAGGAGGAAACACTGAAGCTTTCTTT.

The rearrangement uses TRBV5-1 and TRBJ1-1; perhaps TRBD1 as D (5 bases). The CDR3 is made up of 14 amino acids. The V gene's germline CDR1 is SGHRS and CDR2 YFSETQ. Deletions cut 4 bases from V and 3 bases from J, with 13 bases between. The CDR3 DNA sequence: TGCGCCAGCAGCCTTGGCGGGGGGGACACTGAAGCTTTCTTT. Translation gives CASSLGGGDTEAFF.

This sequence joins TRBV5-6 and TRBJ1-2; D remains unclear. The CDR3 covers 15 residues. The germline V gene encodes CDR1 SGHDT and CDR2 YYEEEE. Trimming took off 0 bases at V and 2 bases at J, with 11 bases between the two ends. The CDR3 loop reads CASSLALSLNYGYTF. The CDR3 DNA follows: TGTGCCAGCAGCTTGGCCTTATCCTTAAACTATGGCTACACCTTC.